Presented here are 27 T cell receptor beta chains from one specimen sequenced in a study of blood T cell repertoires in COVID-19. Using immunoSEQ multiplex PCR, the repertoire was profiled, and TCRdb retains in-frame clones only, with some absent. The sample has about 250,000 clones; 65% to 90% are singletons. Sequences were obtained from peripheral blood. The origin of the receptors is a man aged 45 to 65 with active or convalescent COVID-19.

V is TRBV7-6 and J is TRBJ2-1, with D unresolved. The CDR3 covers 16 residues. Trimming removed 2 bases at V and 0 bases at J, with 11 bases between. Per the germline V gene, CDR1 is SGHVS and CDR2 is FNYEAQ. The CDR3 is CASSLNEPSSYNEQFF. The CDR3 nucleotides are TGTGCCAGCAGCTTAAATGAGCCGAGCTCCTACAATGAGCAGTTCTTC.

The chain employs TRBV5-1 and TRBJ1-6, with 7 nucleotides matching TRBD1. V lost 4 bases and J lost 9; bases outside the gene matches: 10. Germline-derived CDR1 and CDR2 are SGHRS and YFSETQ. CDR3 length: 15 residues. CDR3 nucleotides: TGCGCCAGCAGCGGTAGAGGGGGCGAAAGTTCACCCCTCCACTTT. It encodes CASSGRGGESSPLHF.

The rearrangement links TRBV10-1 to TRBJ2-7; tentative D call: TRBD2 (6 bases). This CDR3 region has 14 residues. V shed 6 bases and J shed 5 bases, with 17 bases lying between them. Per the germline V gene, CDR1 is WNHNN and CDR2 is SYGVQD (reference sequence). CDR3 coding DNA: TGCGCCAGCAGGGACCCCGTAGCGGTCAACGAGCAGTACTTC. It yields the protein CASRDPVAVNEQYF.

The chain recombines TRBV10-2 with TRBJ2-1, with D possibly matching TRBD2 (5 bases). V lost 0 bases to trimming and J lost 8 bases, with 8 bases between them. Germline V gene sequence: CDR1 WSHSY, CDR2 SAAADI. The CDR3 extends over 13 amino acids. As DNA, the CDR3 is TGCGCCAGCAGTGAGTCGGCGAGGGATGAGCAGTTCTTC. Protein: CASSESARDEQFF.

The chain carries TRBV2 and TRBJ1-5; a weak D match, TRBD1 (6 bases). In germline, CDR1 is SNHLY, CDR2 FYNNEI. V lost 2 bases to trimming and J lost 5 bases, with 13 bases between them. The CDR3 contains 15 residues. The CDR3 DNA is TGTGCCAGCAGTGAACCGCAACAGGGTGATCAGCCCCAGCATTTT. It specifies CASSEPQQGDQPQHF.

This clone showed up just a few times. The V call is TRBV9, the J call TRBJ2-3; TRBD1 matches 9 bases. The ends lost 5 bases at V and 5 bases at J; junction bases unmatched: 3. The CDR3 is 13 amino acids. CDR1 and CDR2 (germline): SGDLS, YYNGEE. The CDR3 DNA reads TGTGCCAGCAGGGGACAGGGAGAAGATACGCAGTATTTT. Translation: CASRGQGEDTQYF.

The chain combines TRBV28 with TRBJ2-1; 9 bases match TRBD1. J was trimmed by 8 bases and V by 8 bases; bases with no gene match: 13. Germline values: CDR1 MDHEN, CDR2 SYDVKM. This CDR3 comprises 15 residues. This CDR3 reads CASLQGGQGKDEQFF. In DNA form, the CDR3 reads TGTGCCAGCCTCCAAGGGGGACAGGGTAAGGATGAGCAGTTCTTC.

The chain recombines TRBV28 with TRBJ1-3; 7 bases fit TRBD1. The trim removed 5 bases at V and 4 bases at J, leaving 8 bases unmatched. Germline CDR1 MDHEN, CDR2 SYDVKM. The CDR3 is made up of 15 amino acids. The DNA for the CDR3 is TGTGCCAGCAGTACCGGGACAGTATCAGGAAACACCATATATTTT. Protein product: CASSTGTVSGNTIYF. Filled out from reference TRBV28 and TRBJ1-3, the complete variable domain reads DVKVTQSSRYLVKRTGEKVFLECVQDMDHENMFWYRQDPGLGLRLIYFSYDVKMKEKGDIPEGYSVSREKKERFSLILESASTNQTSMYLCASSTGTVSGNTIYFGEGSWLTVV.

The chain combines TRBV6-5 with TRBJ1-2; 7 bases fit TRBD1. V shed 4 bases and J 8 bases; nucleotides not matched to a gene: 7. Germline CDR1 reads MNHEY; CDR2 reads SVGAGI. The CDR3 is made up of 13 amino acids. This CDR3 reads CASSLDRLGGYTF. The DNA of the CDR3 is TGTGCCAGCAGTTTGGACAGGCTGGGGGGCTACACCTTC.

V gene TRBV19 combines with J gene TRBJ2-7; 10 bases line up with TRBD1. The J segment lost 6 bases and the V segment lost 2 bases, leaving 16 bases of the junction unmatched. The CDR3 extends over 18 amino acids. CDR1 and CDR2 (germline): LNHDA, SQIVND (reference sequence). The CDR3 protein is CASSIFRVEDRGLGEQYF. The CDR3 DNA reads TGTGCCAGTAGTATATTTAGGGTGGAGGACAGGGGGTTAGGCGAGCAGTACTTC.

The V and J genes are TRBV12-3 or TRBV12-4 and TRBJ1-5; D ambiguous. There are 12 residues in the CDR3. The V gene lost 8 bases and the J gene lost 4 bases, with 9 bases spanning the gap. The CDR3 is CASGEVNQPQHF. The CDR3 DNA reads as TGTGCCAGCGGGGAGGTTAATCAGCCCCAGCATTTT.

This chain uses TRBV4-1 with TRBJ2-7, with 9 positions matching TRBD2. Trimming cost V 2 bases and J 2 bases; bases outside gene matches: 4. The length of the CDR3 is 15 residues. Germline-derived CDR1 and CDR2 are MGHRA and YSYEKL. The CDR3 nucleotides read TGCGCCAGCAGCCAACAGACTAGCGGACCCTACGAGCAGTACTTC. This translates into CASSQQTSGPYEQYF.

The chain employs TRBV7-2 and TRBJ2-3, with 14 bases lining up with TRBD2. The CDR3 is made up of 17 amino acids. From germline, CDR1 is SGHTA and CDR2 FQGNSA. V gave up 5 bases and J gave up 2 bases; unmatched junction bases: 6. CDR3 bases: TGTGCCAGCAGCGACCGACTAGCGGGAGGGAACACAGATACGCAGTATTTT. Translating gives CASSDRLAGGNTDTQYF.

The V gene is TRBV12-3 or TRBV12-4, the J gene TRBJ2-7; TRBD2 aligns across 7 bases. The V and J ends lost 3 bases and 13 bases, in that order; junction bases with no gene match: 12. The CDR3 has 13 amino acids. The CDR3 sequence is CASSFSDMGLIYF. CDR3 in DNA: TGTGCCAGCAGTTTTTCTGACATGGGACTAATCTACTTC.

In nucleotides, the CDR3 is TGTGCCAGCAGCCTACTCCGGGGAGGTTCCTACGAGCAGTACTTC. This gives the protein CASSLLRGGSYEQYF. The V gene is TRBV5-5, the J gene TRBJ2-7, with D perhaps matching TRBD2 (6 bases). Trimming cost V 4 bases and J 1 base, with 15 bases left between them. The CDR3 is 15 residues long. Germline V gives CDR1 SGHKS, CDR2 YYEKEE (reference sequence).

The chain joins TRBV19 to TRBJ1-1, with TRBD1 matching 9 bases. The ends lost 10 bases at V and 4 bases at J; junction bases unmatched: 10. This CDR3 comprises 14 residues. Germline CDR1 and CDR2: LNHDA and SQIVND (reference sequence). The CDR3 region is CATSWGQGPTEAFF. The CDR3 DNA follows: TGTGCCACTTCTTGGGGACAGGGACCCACTGAAGCTTTCTTT.

The gene calls are TRBV20-1 and TRBJ2-1, with 9 positions matching TRBD2. CDR1 is DFQATT and CDR2 is SNEGSKA in the germline V gene (reference sequence). The CDR3 is 14 amino acids. J was trimmed by 6 bases and V by 3 bases; bases with no gene match: 6. CDR3 protein: CSASIAGGPNEQFF. The CDR3, as DNA: TGCAGTGCTAGTATCGCGGGAGGGCCCAATGAGCAGTTCTTC.

The chain links TRBV5-1 to TRBJ1-1, with D perhaps matching TRBD1 (6 bases). V lost 6 bases and J lost 1, with 10 bases in between. The CDR3 totals 13 residues. Germline values: CDR1 SGHRS, CDR2 YFSETQ. CDR3 nucleotide sequence: TGCGCCAGCACCCTACAGGGGAACACTGAAGCTTTCTTT. Encoded protein: CASTLQGNTEAFF. Full variable domain (outside the CDR3, taken from reference TRBV5-1 and TRBJ1-1): KAGVTQTPRYLIKTRGQQVTLSCSPISGHRSVSWYQQTPGQGLQFLFEYFSETQRNKGNFPGRFSGRQFSNSRSEMNVSTLELGDSALYLCASTLQGNTEAFFGQGTRLTVV.

The chain recombines TRBV9 with TRBJ2-2, with D perhaps matching TRBD2 (6 bases). In germline, CDR1 is SGDLS, CDR2 YYNGEE. Trimming removed 3 bases from V and 0 bases from J, with 15 bases in between. The CDR3 loop spans 17 amino acids. The CDR3 sequence is CASSGGLLSTNTGELFF. The DNA of the CDR3 is TGTGCCAGCAGCGGGGGACTCCTTTCGACGAACACCGGGGAGCTGTTTTTT.

The rearrangement uses TRBV5-1 and TRBJ1-2; 10 bases map to TRBD1. Germline lookup yields CDR1 SGHRS and CDR2 YFSETQ. V lost 3 bases to trimming and J lost 7 bases; unmatched junction nucleotides: 9. The CDR3 totals 15 residues. CDR3 nucleotides: TGCGCCAGCAGCTCCTCCTTGGGGACAGGGGTTGGCTACACCTTC. It encodes CASSSSLGTGVGYTF.

The rearrangement joins TRBV29-1 to TRBJ1-2, with TRBD1 matching over 9 bases. Germline CDR1 SQVTM, CDR2 ANQGSEA. With V trimmed by 4 bases and J by 6 bases, 6 bases remained unmatched. CDR3 length equals 13 residues. The CDR3 is CSVVGTGFNGYTF. Written as DNA, the CDR3 is TGCAGCGTTGTAGGGACAGGGTTTAATGGCTACACCTTC.

The V and J genes are TRBV29-1 and TRBJ2-7, with TRBD1 identical over 9 bases. The CDR3 contains 14 residues. V shed 4 bases, J shed 5 bases, and the junction held 9 bases outside the gene matches. Looked up from germline, CDR1 is SQVTM and CDR2 is ANQGSEA. The CDR3 here is CSVGSGTGSNEQYF. DNA of the CDR3: TGCAGCGTTGGCTCCGGGACAGGGTCTAACGAGCAGTACTTC.

V gene TRBV5-1 combines with J gene TRBJ2-6; D may be TRBD1 (5 bases). Germline CDR1 SGHRS, CDR2 YFSETQ. This CDR3 contains 13 residues. V lost 3 bases, J lost 14 bases, and 15 bases lay in between. CDR3: CASSSRQGFILTF. DNA for the CDR3: TGCGCCAGCAGCTCGAGGCAGGGTTTTATCCTGACTTTC.

V gene TRBV3-1 (or the pseudogene TRBV3-2) combines with J gene TRBJ2-5, with 7 positions matching TRBD2. CDR1 LGHDT and CDR2 YNNKEL come from the germline V gene (reference sequence). V was pared by 2 bases and J by 2 bases, with 2 bases of the junction left unmatched. The CDR3 contains 14 residues. The CDR3 nucleotides read TGTGCCAGCAGCCAAACCGGGGGGCAAGAGACCCAGTACTTC. This encodes CASSQTGGQETQYF.

This chain uses TRBV10-3 with TRBJ2-1; possible D gene TRBD1, 6 bases. V lost 4 bases, J lost 8 bases, and 12 bases lay in between. The V gene's germline CDR1 is ENHRY and CDR2 SYGVKD. CDR3 size: 13 residues. CDR3 residues: CAISGQVQDEQFF. The CDR3 DNA sequence: TGTGCCATCAGTGGACAGGTGCAGGATGAGCAGTTCTTC.

The V call is TRBV7-2, the J call TRBJ2-3; TRBD1 aligns across 8 bases. The CDR3 loop spans 15 amino acids. Germline V CDR1 and CDR2: SGHTA, FQGNSA. The V gene end was trimmed by 4 bases and the J gene end by 1 base; junction bases not matched to a gene: 4. The DNA of the CDR3 is TGTGCCAGCAGCTACCTGGGACAGGGCACAGATACGCAGTATTTT. Translated, it gives CASSYLGQGTDTQYF.

This clone has only a few counts. The chain couples TRBV2 to TRBJ1-6; D is ambiguous. The CDR3 sequence is 14 residues long. The germline V gene has CDR1 SNHLY and CDR2 FYNNEI. Trimming removed 6 bases from V and 5 bases from J, with 11 bases in between. CDR3 in DNA: TGTGCCAGCAGCGGGAGGAGGGATAATTCACCCCTCCACTTT. Translation gives CASSGRRDNSPLHF.